This TCR beta chain derives from a study of T cell responses to AZD1222 COVID-19 vaccine. General study findings and limits: Clonal diversity may have been underestimated, and the donors were mostly white British, with more females than males. Seropositive AZD1222 recipients at baseline numbered only five or six. Elevations in Spike-specific TCR breadth and depth followed administration of two AZD1222 doses. Every sample of the repertoires postdated the peak T cell response.

Some clones are missing from TCRdb's copy, which holds only in-frame ones; the method was immunoSEQ multiplex PCR. The profile shows almost 50,000 clones, 65% to 80% of them singletons. Germline V CDR1 and CDR2: LNHDA, SQIVND (reference sequence). The CDR3 covers 14 residues. Trimming removed 3 bases from V and 8 bases from J, with 14 bases in between. Remarks on this clone: Its antigen remains unidentified.

This sequence originates from an adult in good health. The source was peripheral blood, collected on day 0 of MenACWY control vaccination. This chain connects TRBV19 to TRBJ2-1, with D maybe TRBD1 (6 bases). The CDR3 sequence is CASSIYLQGYEQFF. The CDR3 coding sequence is TGTGCCAGTAGTATCTATTTGCAGGGGTATGAGCAGTTCTTC. The full variable domain, completed using reference TRBV19 and TRBJ2-1, is DGGITQSPKYLFRKEGQNVTLSCEQNLNHDAMYWYRQDPGQGLRLIYYSQIVNDFQKGDIAEGYSVSREKKESFPLTVTSAQKNPTAFYLCASSIYLQGYEQFFGPGTRLTVL.